Sequencing of this TCR beta chain was carried out in a study of blood T cell repertoires in COVID-19. Study as a whole: Researchers got acute and convalescent COVID-19 samples from the United States, Italy and Spain. T cells, B-cell-depleted T cells, or PBMCs provided the cDNA or gDNA that served as material.

Authors' data handling: It was from reference gene primer amplification that nucleated cell counts were estimated. Clones were read by immunoSEQ multiplex PCR, and TCRdb kept only the in-frame ones, dropping some. V and J calls and clone size are copied from that table; D and trimming were computed from the DNA. The sample has about 120,000 clones; about 87% are singletons. Trimming took 3 bases from V and 2 from J, leaving 10 bases between them. The V gene's germline CDR1 is MGHRA and CDR2 YSYEKL. The CDR3 runs to 15 residues. The count of this clone is one. Input material: peripheral blood. This receptor was identified in a woman between 50 and 59 years old with acute or convalescent COVID-19. The rearrangement joins TRBV4-1 to TRBJ1-4; no clear D. DNA for the CDR3: TGCGCCAGCAGCCAGGAGGGTTATACTAATGAAAAACTGTTTTTT. This encodes CASSQEGYTNEKLFF.